This TCR beta chain came from a study of identical twins (dated by TCRdb to 2016 to 2017). At the level of the whole study: To test whether fetal clonotypes persist, this study deep-sequenced TCR alpha and beta repertoires from monozygotic twins, from unrelated adults of various ages, and from cord blood. Replicate twin experiments were performed at different times using different library preparation protocols to rule out contamination.

The receptor library was made with 5' RACE. TCRdb names Illumina HiSeq 2000 as the instrument used. A universal primer binding site was introduced by template switching, and a unique molecular identifier was present in the final cDNA, enabling accurate counting of TCR cDNA molecules. Specific primers in the conserved constant-segment region were used to synthesize first-strand cDNA for TCR alpha and beta chains. To control for contamination, every cDNA library carried two barcodes: a SMART-Mk sample barcode plus Illumina barcodes. TruSeq adapter sequences along with Illumina sample barcodes were introduced in two successive PCR steps. Sequencing of the TCR alpha and beta cDNA libraries was done on the Illumina HiSeq platform using custom primers. The paper's processing steps were these. MiGEC processed the raw reads to extract unique molecular identifiers, while MiXCR was used to determine the CDR3 positions. For each individual, recombination models were inferred using an EM algorithm with the repgenHMM and IGoR tools. Shared clonotype analysis was performed with the tcR package in R, normalizing sharing by the product of cloneset sizes. To study raw recombination without the effects of thymic and clonal selection, out-of-frame nonproductive sequences were analyzed. The raw public data were reprocessed by TCRdb itself: fastp quality trimming at Q25, MiXCR clonotype calling, in-frame beta chains only. Each record represents a unique CDR3 protein, reported with the most common genes and DNA among its rows. These V and J calls originate from TCRdb's pipeline instead of the authors' own analysis. The sample profile shows 1.5 million or so distinct CDR3 sequences; about 32% of them were found once. Approximately 0.25% of the sample goes to the ten largest clones.

Concerning this clonotype: It has no known antigen specificity. The record has no base qualities; no much larger clone is one base away.

The CDR1 and CDR2 encoded by the germline V gene are SQVTM and ANQGSEA. The CDR3 numbers 12 residues from cysteine through phenylalanine. CDR3 DNA only is kept here, 36 bases in frame from base 1. From V the trimming removes 6 bases and from J it removes 6 bases, while the gene matches leave 5 bases of the junction unaccounted for. Study-wide conclusions, independent of this receptor: Conclusions relied on cross-sectional statistical analysis, since the same donors could not be followed over many years. Compared with coincidental sharing between unrelated individuals, out-of-frame TCR alpha sequences shared between twins had an excess of sequences with low generation probability. Invariant T cells such as MAIT and iNKT could partly confound zero-insertion analyses, though diverse VJ usage argued against this for most clonotypes. Fewer insertions were carried by abundant cord blood beta clonotypes; a weaker similar trend was observed in young adult naive repertoires, while no such trend was observed in memory repertoires. In beta out-of-frame sequences, excess twin sharing was weaker, because having fewer shared sequences lowered the signal-to-noise ratio. In monozygotic twins, out-of-frame TCR alpha sharing was systematically underestimated by recombination models, although the models agreed with sharing between unrelated individuals.

All donors were healthy Caucasians. The chain employs TRBV29-1 and TRBJ2-1, and TRBD2 aligns with 7 junction nucleotides. The receptor was isolated from a newborn girl in good health. Specimen: cord blood. The CDR3 loop reads CSVRTSPNEQFF. The nucleotide sequence is given as TGCAGCGTGAGGACTAGTCCCAATGAGCAGTTCTTC.